This T cell receptor beta chain was identified during a study of blood T cell repertoires in COVID-19. Across the whole study: Both acute and convalescent COVID-19 samples were obtained from the United States, Italy and Spain. PBMCs, B-cell-depleted T cells, or T cells provided the cDNA or gDNA that made up the material.

This CDR3 comprises 14 residues. After removal of 8 bases from V and 0 bases from J, the junction contained 4 bases not matched to a gene. Looked up from germline, CDR1 is SNHLY and CDR2 is FYNNEI. Authors' data handling: Amplifying reference gene primers gave estimates of nucleated cell counts. Here immunoSEQ multiplex PCR was the method, and the copy in TCRdb shows in-frame clones only, minus some. D and trimming come from the DNA, and the V and J calls and clone size come from that table. Of more than 85,000 clones listed, more than 65% are singletons. The TCR comes from a man aged 55-75 years with acute or convalescent COVID-19. V and J are TRBV2 and TRBJ1-1; 9 bases map to TRBD1. Sequenced sample: peripheral blood. As DNA, the CDR3 is TGTGCCAGCGATAGGACAGGGGTGAACACTGAAGCTTTCTTT. It codes for CASDRTGVNTEAFF.